This TCR beta chain was profiled in a study of tumor-infiltrating lymphocytes in primary liver carcinoma. Germline V gene data show CDR1 as LGHNA and CDR2 as YSLEER. This CDR3 is 15 amino acids long. Co-extracted RNA and DNA came from around 20-30 mg of unsorted bulk tissue. In regard to this clonotype: At one boundary the junction diverges from the germline segment, which might be a read error.

The authors made TCR beta cDNA from 500 to 600 ng total RNA with a constant-region primer. Nested multiplex PCR, run for three rounds with slightly modified ARM-PCR, yielded TCR beta libraries. In the first two PCR rounds, TRBV1-TRBV30 forward primers were paired with a C-beta reverse primer, and each round lasted roughly 9 cycles. MiXCR, applied by TCRdb to the multiplex PCR reads, yields one record per CDR3 protein. The sample gives tens of thousands of distinct CDR3 sequences, roughly 80% of which show up once; 37% is in the top ten. The chain joins TRBV4-3 to TRBJ2-5; 10 positions match TRBD2. This TCR was recovered from a man aged 40-55 years with primary liver carcinoma and hepatitis B virus infection. Sequencing was performed on tumor-adjacent normal liver tissue. DNA of the CDR3: TGCGCCAGCGGCCAGCAAGCGGGAGGGGAAGAGACCCAGTACTTC. As protein: CASGQQAGGEETQYF.